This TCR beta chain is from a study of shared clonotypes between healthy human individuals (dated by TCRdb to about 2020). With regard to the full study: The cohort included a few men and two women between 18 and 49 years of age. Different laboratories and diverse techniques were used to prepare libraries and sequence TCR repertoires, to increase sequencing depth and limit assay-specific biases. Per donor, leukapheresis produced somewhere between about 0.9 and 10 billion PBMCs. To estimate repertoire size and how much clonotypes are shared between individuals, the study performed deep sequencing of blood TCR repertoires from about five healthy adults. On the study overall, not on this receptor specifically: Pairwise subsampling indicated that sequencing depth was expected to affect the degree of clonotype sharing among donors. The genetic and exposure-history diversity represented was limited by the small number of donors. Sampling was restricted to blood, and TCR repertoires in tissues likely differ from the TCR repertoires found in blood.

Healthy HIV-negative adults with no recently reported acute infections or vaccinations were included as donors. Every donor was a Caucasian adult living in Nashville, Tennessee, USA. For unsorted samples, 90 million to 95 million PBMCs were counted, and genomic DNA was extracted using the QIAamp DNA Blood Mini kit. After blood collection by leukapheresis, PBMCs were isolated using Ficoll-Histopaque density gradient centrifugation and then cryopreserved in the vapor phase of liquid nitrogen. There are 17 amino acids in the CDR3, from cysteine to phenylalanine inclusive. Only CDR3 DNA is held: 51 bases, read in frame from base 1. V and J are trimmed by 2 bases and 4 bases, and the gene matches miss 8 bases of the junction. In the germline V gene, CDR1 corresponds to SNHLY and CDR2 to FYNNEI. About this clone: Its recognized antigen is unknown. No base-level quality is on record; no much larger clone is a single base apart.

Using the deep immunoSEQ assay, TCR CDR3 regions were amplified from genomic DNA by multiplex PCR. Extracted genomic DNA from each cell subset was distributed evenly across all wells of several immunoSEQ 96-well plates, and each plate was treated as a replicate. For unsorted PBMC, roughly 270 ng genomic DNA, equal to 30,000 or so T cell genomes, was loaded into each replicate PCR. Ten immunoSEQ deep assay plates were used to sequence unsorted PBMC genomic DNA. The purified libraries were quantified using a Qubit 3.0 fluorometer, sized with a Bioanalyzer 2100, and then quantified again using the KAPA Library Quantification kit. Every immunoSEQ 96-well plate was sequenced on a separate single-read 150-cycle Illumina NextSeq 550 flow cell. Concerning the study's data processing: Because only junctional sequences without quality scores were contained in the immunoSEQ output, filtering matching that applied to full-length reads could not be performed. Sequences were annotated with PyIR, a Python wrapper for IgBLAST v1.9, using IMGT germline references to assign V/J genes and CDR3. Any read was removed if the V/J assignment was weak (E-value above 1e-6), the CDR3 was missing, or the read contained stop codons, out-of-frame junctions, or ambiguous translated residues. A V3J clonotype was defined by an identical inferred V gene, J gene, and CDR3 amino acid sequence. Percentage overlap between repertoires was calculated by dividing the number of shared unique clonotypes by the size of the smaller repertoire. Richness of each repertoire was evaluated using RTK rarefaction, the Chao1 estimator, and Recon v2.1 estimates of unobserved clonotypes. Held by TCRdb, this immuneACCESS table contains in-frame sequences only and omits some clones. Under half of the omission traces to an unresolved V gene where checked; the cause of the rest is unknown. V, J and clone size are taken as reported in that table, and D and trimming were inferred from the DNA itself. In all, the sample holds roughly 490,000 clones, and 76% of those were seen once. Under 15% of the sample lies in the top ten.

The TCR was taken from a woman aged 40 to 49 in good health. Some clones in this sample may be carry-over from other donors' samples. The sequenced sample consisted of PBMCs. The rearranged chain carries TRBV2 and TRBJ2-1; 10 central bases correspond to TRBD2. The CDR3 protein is CASSEIAGGDRYNEQFF. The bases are TGTGCCAGCAGTGAAATAGCGGGAGGTGATAGATACAATGAGCAGTTCTTC.